This T cell receptor beta chain originates from a study of PD-1 blockade in classical Hodgkin lymphoma. Regarding the study as a whole: Any patient who commenced nivolumab under 1 year after ASCT was excluded.

The germline V gene has CDR1 GTSNPN and CDR2 SVGIG (reference sequence). This CDR3 region has 16 residues. The V gene lost 2 bases and the J gene lost 1 base, with 17 bases spanning the gap. Data came from immunoSEQ multiplex PCR; TCRdb stores just in-frame clones and leaves some out. The sample has 30,000 to 35,000 clones, 90% seen once. Each patient's relapse followed autologous stem cell transplantation, and brentuximab vedotin exposure varied. Magnetic negative selection purified CD4+ T cells from thawed PBMCs. Classification of best responses gave complete response, partial response or progressive disease. In the case of this clone: Antigen unknown.

V is TRBV30 and J is TRBJ1-2; TRBD1 is a possible D gene (6 bases). The TCR sequence derives from a human donor with classical Hodgkin lymphoma. The material was CD4+ T cells from blood, obtained at baseline. The CDR3 coding sequence is TGTGCCTGGAGTCCTCGTTTGGACAGCCTTAACTATGGCTACACCTTC. It codes for CAWSPRLDSLNYGYTF.